The next 30 T cell receptor beta chains were all read from a single sample in a study of T cells after yellow fever vaccination. TCRdb processed the 5' RACE reads anew with MiXCR; each CDR3 protein has one entry. The table has about 300,000 distinct CDR3 sequences, 6.5% to 8.5% seen once. Material: PBMCs, obtained more than 40 days after the first yellow fever vaccination. The receptor set was obtained from a man between 18 and 35 years old who received the YFV17D yellow fever vaccine.

The table lists this clonotype with a few counts. The chain combines TRBV30 with TRBJ1-2; the D is unclear. CDR1 is GTSNPN, CDR2 SVGIG, per germline (reference sequence). CDR3 length equals 11 residues. V lost 0 bases and J lost 8, with 7 bases in between. The CDR3 DNA sequence: TGTGCCTGGAGTGTATTGGCAGGCTACACCTTC. Translation: CAWSVLAGYTF. Full variable domain (remainder filled in from reference TRBV30 and TRBJ1-2): SQTIHQWPATLVQPVGSPLSLECTVEGTSNPNLYWYRQAAGRGLQLLFYSVGIGQISSEVPQNLSASRPQDRQFILSSKKLLLSDSGFYLCAWSVLAGYTFGSGTRLTVV.

This clonotype was picked up many times. This rearrangement joins TRBV6-5 to TRBJ1-2; 12 nucleotides agree with TRBD1. Germline V lookup: CDR1 MNHEY, CDR2 SVGAGI. Trimming at V came to 8 bases and at J to 4 bases, leaving 2 bases not matched to a gene. This CDR3 is 13 amino acids long. The CDR3 bases are TGTGCCAGCGGGACAGGGGGCTTCTATGGCTACACCTTC. It specifies CASGTGGFYGYTF.

V and J are TRBV7-3 and TRBJ2-3; perhaps D is TRBD1 or TRBD2 (6 bases each). The CDR3 is 14 residues long. Trimming removed 8 bases from V and 3 bases from J, with 15 bases in between. Germline V lookup: CDR1 SGHTA, CDR2 FQGTGA. The DNA for the CDR3 is TGTGCCAGCCGCTCGGGGGCTGGGACAGATACGCAGTATTTT. Protein product: CASRSGAGTDTQYF.

This clonotype was picked up many times. V and J are TRBV5-5 and TRBJ2-5; D might be TRBD2 (5 bases). Germline V lookup: CDR1 SGHKS, CDR2 YYEKEE (reference sequence). The CDR3 runs to 14 residues. Trimming took 1 base from V and 5 from J, leaving 12 bases between them. In DNA form, the CDR3 reads TGTGCCAGCAGCTTGAGACTACCTGGGGAGACCCAGTACTTC. Translating gives CASSLRLPGETQYF.

CDR3 DNA: TGTGCCAGCAGCTTCCAGGGAACCACAGATACGCAGTATTTT. Translating it yields CASSFQGTTDTQYF. J is TRBJ2-3 and V is TRBV6-1; D perhaps matches TRBD1 (5 bases). V was clipped by 6 bases and J by 2 bases, with 12 bases between them. Germline CDR1 reads MNHNS; CDR2 reads SASEGT. There are 14 residues in the CDR3.

This CDR3 reads CASSPSPGTYSSGNTIYF. CDR3 bases: TGTGCCAGCAGCCCGAGTCCCGGGACGTATAGCTCTGGAAACACCATATATTTT. The chain carries TRBV7-6 and TRBJ1-3, with D possibly matching TRBD1 (5 bases). The V end was cut by 5 bases, the J end by 0 bases, with 20 bases between. The CDR3 has 18 residues. CDR1 is SGHVS and CDR2 is FNYEAQ in the germline V gene.

V and J are TRBV7-9 and TRBJ2-7; 10 nucleotides match TRBD1. The CDR3 loop spans 15 amino acids. J lost 1 base, V lost 5 bases, and 5 bases had no gene match. Germline CDR1 is SEHNR and CDR2 is FQNEAQ (reference sequence). The CDR3 sequence is CASSPGTGVSYEQYV. The CDR3 DNA follows: TGTGCCAGCAGCCCCGGGACAGGGGTATCCTACGAGCAGTACGTC.

This clonotype was detected only a few times. The CDR3 sequence is CASSPLEGGGGNTIYF. The CDR3 coding sequence is TGTGCCAGCAGCCCGCTGGAAGGGGGCGGTGGAAACACCATATATTTT. V usage is TRBV9 and J usage is TRBJ1-3; TRBD1 aligns across 7 bases. V lost 4 bases and J lost 3; bases outside the gene matches: 10. CDR3 length: 16 residues. The V gene's germline CDR1 is SGDLS and CDR2 YYNGEE.

The chain has TRBV7-3 and TRBJ2-1; TRBD2 agrees at 12 bases. Looked up from germline, CDR1 is SGHTA and CDR2 is FQGTGA. The CDR3 spans 16 residues. V was clipped by 1 base and J by 10 bases; unmatched bases: 8. For the CDR3, the DNA is TGTGCCAGCAGCTTAATGAGCCTAGCGGGGGGGCAAGAGCAGTTCTTC. Protein sequence: CASSLMSLAGGQEQFF.

V gene TRBV6-1 combines with J gene TRBJ1-6; the D is unclear. Between the trimmed V and J ends, which lost 7 bases and 13 bases, there was a span of 17 bases. Germline V CDR1 and CDR2: MNHNS, SASEGT. The CDR3 covers 13 residues. CDR3 protein: CASTWHDRTPLHF. The CDR3 nucleotides are TGTGCCAGCACCTGGCACGACCGTACTCCCCTCCACTTT.

This chain uses TRBV20-1 with TRBJ2-3; D unresolved. The CDR3 has 11 residues. Trimming pared 6 bases from V and 2 bases from J, leaving 6 bases between. Germline V lookup: CDR1 DFQATT, CDR2 SNEGSKA (reference sequence). Here the CDR3 reads CSASNTDTQYF. In DNA form, the CDR3 reads TGCAGTGCCAGCAACACAGATACGCAGTATTTT.

This rearrangement joins TRBV5-1 to TRBJ1-2, with a weak D call TRBD1 (5 bases). The CDR3 totals 15 residues. V lost 2 bases and J lost 8, with 19 bases in between. Looked up from germline, CDR1 is SGHRS and CDR2 is YFSETQ. CDR3 amino acids: CASSLQAPPNGGYTF. CDR3 nucleotides: TGCGCCAGCAGCTTACAGGCCCCGCCCAATGGGGGCTACACCTTC.

This clonotype was seen at least ten times. CDR3 coding DNA: TGCGCCAGCAGTCAATCGAAGGGTGAGCAGTTCTTC. This codes for CASSQSKGEQFF. The genes are TRBV23-1 and TRBJ2-1, with D unresolved. TRBV23-1 belongs to the ORF category, with a function that is uncertain. Trimming took off 0 bases at V and 9 bases at J, with 6 bases between the two ends. The CDR3 is 12 residues long.

This clonotype was observed a few times. The chain combines TRBV4-1 with TRBJ1-1, with D unclear. V lost 0 bases and J 4 bases, leaving 15 bases between the germline ends. This CDR3 contains 16 residues. Germline V gene sequence: CDR1 MGHRA, CDR2 YSYEKL. CDR3 in amino acids: CASSQDRRGRRTEAFF. The CDR3 coding sequence is TGCGCCAGCAGCCAAGATCGGAGAGGGCGCCGCACTGAAGCTTTCTTT.

The chain links TRBV28 to TRBJ2-7; no definite D call. The V end was cut by 3 bases, the J end by 7 bases, with 16 bases between. This CDR3 spans 14 amino acids. Germline CDR1 reads MDHEN; CDR2 reads SYDVKM. The CDR3 region is CASSFGPTPGEQYV. The CDR3 DNA is TGTGCCAGCAGTTTCGGGCCTACCCCAGGTGAGCAGTACGTC.

The table lists this clonotype with many counts. The chain joins TRBV7-6 to TRBJ2-7; D might be TRBD1 (5 bases). Deletions cut 2 bases from V and 0 bases from J, with 14 bases between. The germline CDR1 and CDR2 sequences are SGHVS and FNYEAQ. The CDR3 consists of 16 residues. The CDR3 sequence is CASSLPKDTNSYEQYF. The CDR3 bases are TGTGCCAGCAGCTTACCAAAGGACACCAACTCCTACGAGCAGTACTTC.

This clonotype was counted many times. The rearrangement joins TRBV7-6 to TRBJ2-1; 8 bases fit TRBD1. This CDR3 comprises 15 residues. CDR1 is SGHVS and CDR2 is FNYEAQ in the germline V gene. V was pared by 3 bases and J by 0 bases, with 1 base of the junction left unmatched. CDR3 loop: CASSFGQGSYNEQFF. DNA for the CDR3: TGTGCCAGCAGCTTCGGACAGGGCTCCTACAATGAGCAGTTCTTC.

This clonotype occurred a few times. The chain is built from TRBV6-5 and TRBJ2-7; D gene uncertain. This CDR3 is built from 12 residues. Germline lookup yields CDR1 MNHEY and CDR2 SVGAGI. The ends were cut back, 10 bases at V and 6 bases at J, with 16 bases in the middle. CDR3 nucleotide sequence: TGTGCCACCACCGGGCCGAGAGTCGAGCAGTACTTC. Protein: CATTGPRVEQYF.

This clonotype occurred a few times. This chain links TRBV20-1 with TRBJ2-5, with unresolved D. Per germline, CDR1 DFQATT and CDR2 SNEGSKA (reference sequence). The V end was cut by 2 bases, the J end by 1 base, with 11 bases between. CDR3 length: 14 residues. The CDR3 reads CSARPRTGQETQYF. The DNA of the CDR3 is TGCAGTGCTAGACCCCGCACTGGCCAAGAGACCCAGTACTTC.

There are a few counts of this clonotype. The J gene is TRBJ1-3, the V gene TRBV5-5; the D gene is possibly TRBD1 (5 bases). Per germline, CDR1 SGHKS and CDR2 YYEKEE (reference sequence). V gave up 1 base and J gave up 3 bases, with 8 bases separating them. The CDR3 loop spans 14 amino acids. CDR3 bases: TGTGCCAGCAGCTTGCCAGGGATTGGAAACACCATATATTTT. Its translation is CASSLPGIGNTIYF. Using reference TRBV5-5 and TRBJ1-3 for the parts outside the CDR3, the full variable domain is DAGVTQSPTHLIKTRGQQVTLRCSPISGHKSVSWYQQVLGQGPQFIFQYYEKEERGRGNFPDRFSARQFPNYSSELNVNALLLGDSALYLCASSLPGIGNTIYFGEGSWLTVV.

This clonotype occurred a few times. V is TRBV5-4 and J is TRBJ2-2; no clear D gene. Per germline, CDR1 SGHNT and CDR2 YYREEE (reference sequence). V lost 0 bases and J 6 bases, leaving 12 bases between the germline ends. This CDR3 has 15 residues. The CDR3 nucleotides are TGTGCCAGCAGCTTGGGACTTCTCGGCGCCGGGGAGCTGTTTTTT. The encoded protein is CASSLGLLGAGELFF.

This clonotype was seen ten or more times. This sequence joins TRBV28 and TRBJ2-7; D might be TRBD1 or TRBD2, each matching 5 bases. The CDR3 runs 15 residues. The germline V gene has CDR1 MDHEN and CDR2 SYDVKM. Trimming took off 7 bases at V and 3 bases at J, with 19 bases between the two ends. In nucleotides, the CDR3 is TGTGCCAGCACCGCTACAGGACTTCCCCACTACGAGCAGTACTTC. This translates into CASTATGLPHYEQYF.

The sample holds a few counts of this clonotype. The chain links TRBV28 to TRBJ2-2; D is undetermined. The CDR3 has 12 residues. With 2 bases removed from V and 9 bases from J, the gap between germline ends came to 7 bases. The germline gives CDR1 MDHEN, CDR2 SYDVKM. The CDR3 bases are TGTGCCAGCAGTTTACAAGGAAGGGAGCTGTTTTTT. This sequence encodes CASSLQGRELFF.

This clonotype was detected many times. The gene calls are TRBV9 and TRBJ2-1; either TRBD1 or TRBD2 may supply D (7 bases each). In germline, CDR1 is SGDLS, CDR2 YYNGEE. V was clipped by 4 bases and J by 3 bases, with 17 bases between them. The CDR3 loop spans 16 amino acids. The CDR3 spells CASSPGEGALYNEQFF. The CDR3 DNA reads as TGTGCCAGCAGCCCGGGGGAGGGGGCTCTCTACAATGAGCAGTTCTTC.

The J gene is TRBJ1-1, the V gene TRBV27; D not resolved. CDR1 and CDR2 from the germline V gene are MNHEY and SMNVEV (reference sequence). CDR3 length: 14 residues. V gave up 8 bases and J gave up 0 bases, with 13 bases separating them. The CDR3 DNA reads as TGTGCCAGCCAGCCTGGACCGCTGAACACTGAAGCTTTCTTT. It translates to CASQPGPLNTEAFF.

This clonotype was observed a few times. This chain connects TRBV7-9 to TRBJ1-3; D call uncertain. The length of the CDR3 is 14 residues. The V end was cut by 1 base, the J end by 1 base, with 5 bases between. Germline CDR1 is SEHNR and CDR2 is FQNEAQ (reference sequence). CDR3 in amino acids: CASSLVSSGNTIYF. The DNA of the CDR3 is TGTGCCAGCAGCTTAGTCAGTTCTGGAAACACCATATATTTT.

This clonotype has at least ten counts. The J gene is TRBJ1-1, the V gene TRBV11-2; TRBD1 might be the D (5 bases). The CDR3 covers 17 residues. The germline gives CDR1 SGHAT, CDR2 FQNNGV. V lost 0 bases to trimming and J lost 3 bases, with 17 bases between them. The CDR3 nucleotides read TGTGCCAGCAGCTTAGATCTGGGGGGTCTTTTTTACACTGAAGCTTTCTTT. The encoded protein is CASSLDLGGLFYTEAFF.

This clonotype was picked up many times. This chain uses TRBV6-2 or TRBV6-3 with TRBJ2-3, with a possible D match to TRBD2 (5 bases). The V end lost 0 bases, the J end lost 4 bases, and 8 bases lay between the germline ends. The CDR3 is 14 amino acids. Looked up from germline, CDR1 is MNHEY and CDR2 is SVGEGT. CDR3 nucleotide sequence: TGTGCCAGCAGTTACTCGCCTAGCTCAGATACGCAGTATTTT. This encodes CASSYSPSSDTQYF.

Only a few counts were recorded for this clonotype. The rearrangement joins TRBV7-6 to TRBJ1-4, with D possibly being TRBD1 (6 bases). The V gene lost 2 bases and the J gene lost 7 bases, with 14 bases spanning the gap. Germline V lookup: CDR1 SGHVS, CDR2 FNYEAQ. This CDR3 has 15 amino acids. The CDR3 protein is CASSLFSGAGEKLFF. For the CDR3, the DNA is TGTGCCAGCAGCTTATTCTCGGGGGCGGGTGAAAAACTGTTTTTT.

CDR3 loop: CASSLRGGRFGDEQFF. Written as DNA, the CDR3 is TGTGCCAGCAGCTTACGTGGTGGGCGGTTTGGAGATGAGCAGTTCTTC. The V call is TRBV3-1, the J call TRBJ2-1; unclear D gene. V lost 5 bases and J lost 8, with 22 bases in between. CDR1 is LGHDT, CDR2 YNNKEL, per germline (reference sequence). The CDR3 has 16 amino acids.